This T cell receptor beta chain was recovered during a study of T cell responses to AZD1222 COVID-19 vaccine. Study-wide findings and caveats: Two AZD1222 administrations were followed by greater Spike-specific TCR breadth and depth.

To note about this clone: Its antigen is unidentified.

Assay used: immunoSEQ multiplex PCR; TCRdb lists only in-frame clones, some missing. The data hold 75,000 to 85,000 clones, with over 65% observed a single time. The V and J ends lost 7 bases and 2 bases, in that order; junction bases with no gene match: 12. Germline values: CDR1 SGHRS, CDR2 YFSETQ. The CDR3 runs 16 residues. This specimen consisted of peripheral blood, obtained 28 days after the second dose of the MenACWY control vaccine. The rearrangement links TRBV5-1 to TRBJ1-2; 9 nucleotides line up with TRBD1. The origin of this receptor is an adult who received the MenACWY meningococcal vaccine as a control. The CDR3 bases are TGCGCCAGCGCGGAGACAGGGGGTATGGGGAACTATGGCTACACCTTC. Its translation: CASAETGGMGNYGYTF.